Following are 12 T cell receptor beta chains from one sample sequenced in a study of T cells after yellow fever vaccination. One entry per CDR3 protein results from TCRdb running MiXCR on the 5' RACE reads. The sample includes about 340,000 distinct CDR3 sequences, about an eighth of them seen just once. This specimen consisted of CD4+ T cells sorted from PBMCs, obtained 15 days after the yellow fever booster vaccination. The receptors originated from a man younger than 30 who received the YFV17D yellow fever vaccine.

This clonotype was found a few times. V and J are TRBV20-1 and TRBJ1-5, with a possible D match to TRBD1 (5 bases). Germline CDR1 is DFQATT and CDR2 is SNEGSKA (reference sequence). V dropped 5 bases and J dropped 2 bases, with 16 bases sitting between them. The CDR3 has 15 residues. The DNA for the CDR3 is TGCAGTGCTCACTCTCCCGGGGGGGGCAATCAGCCCCAGCATTTT. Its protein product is CSAHSPGGGNQPQHF.

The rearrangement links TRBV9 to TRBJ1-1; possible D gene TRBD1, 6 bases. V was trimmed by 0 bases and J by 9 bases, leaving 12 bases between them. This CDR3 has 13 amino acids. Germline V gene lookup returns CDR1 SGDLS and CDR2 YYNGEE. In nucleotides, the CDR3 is TGTGCCAGCAGCGTAGTGGAGGGGGGGCAAGCTTTCTTT. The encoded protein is CASSVVEGGQAFF.

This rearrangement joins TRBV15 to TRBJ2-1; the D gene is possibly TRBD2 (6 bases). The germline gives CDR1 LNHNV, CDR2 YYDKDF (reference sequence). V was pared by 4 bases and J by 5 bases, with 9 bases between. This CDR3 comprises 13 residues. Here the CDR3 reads CATSNRLDNEQFF. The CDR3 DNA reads TGTGCCACCAGCAACAGACTAGACAATGAGCAGTTCTTC. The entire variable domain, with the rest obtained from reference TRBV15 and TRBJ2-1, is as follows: DAMVIQNPRYQVTQFGKPVTLSCSQTLNHNVMYWYQQKSSQAPKLLFHYYDKDFNNEADTPDNFQSRRPNTSFCFLDIRSPGLGDTAMYLCATSNRLDNEQFFGPGTRLTVL.

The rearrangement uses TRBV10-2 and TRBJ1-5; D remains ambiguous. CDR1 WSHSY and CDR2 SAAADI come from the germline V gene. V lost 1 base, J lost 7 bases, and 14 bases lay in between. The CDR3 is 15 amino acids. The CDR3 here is CASSEYQAKEQPQHF. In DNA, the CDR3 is TGCGCCAGCAGTGAGTATCAGGCAAAGGAACAGCCCCAGCATTTT.

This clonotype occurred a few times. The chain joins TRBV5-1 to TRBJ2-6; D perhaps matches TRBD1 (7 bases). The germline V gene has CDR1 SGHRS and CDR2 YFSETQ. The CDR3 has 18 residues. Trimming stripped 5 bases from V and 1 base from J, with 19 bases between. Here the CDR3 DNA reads TGCGCCAGCAGTCGAAGGGCAGGGGGGATGTCTGGGGCCAACGTCCTGACTTTC. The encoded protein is CASSRRAGGMSGANVLTF.

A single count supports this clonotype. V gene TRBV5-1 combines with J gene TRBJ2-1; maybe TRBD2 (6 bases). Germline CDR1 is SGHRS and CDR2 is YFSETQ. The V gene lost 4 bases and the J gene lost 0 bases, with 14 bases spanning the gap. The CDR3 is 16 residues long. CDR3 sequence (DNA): TGCGCCAGCAGCGACAGTAGCGGTAACTCCTACAATGAGCAGTTCTTC. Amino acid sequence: CASSDSSGNSYNEQFF.

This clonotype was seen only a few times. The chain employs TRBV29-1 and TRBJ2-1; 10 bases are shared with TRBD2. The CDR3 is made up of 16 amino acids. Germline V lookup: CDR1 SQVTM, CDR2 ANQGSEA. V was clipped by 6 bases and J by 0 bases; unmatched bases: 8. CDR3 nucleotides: TGCAGCGTCTCGAGCGGGGGGGCTTCCTCCTACAATGAGCAGTTCTTC. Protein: CSVSSGGASSYNEQFF.

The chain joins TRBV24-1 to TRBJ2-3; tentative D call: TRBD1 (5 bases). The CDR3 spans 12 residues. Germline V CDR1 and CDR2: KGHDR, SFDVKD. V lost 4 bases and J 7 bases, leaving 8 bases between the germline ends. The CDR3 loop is CATSDQGHTQYF. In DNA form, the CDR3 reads TGTGCCACCAGTGACCAGGGTCATACGCAGTATTTT.

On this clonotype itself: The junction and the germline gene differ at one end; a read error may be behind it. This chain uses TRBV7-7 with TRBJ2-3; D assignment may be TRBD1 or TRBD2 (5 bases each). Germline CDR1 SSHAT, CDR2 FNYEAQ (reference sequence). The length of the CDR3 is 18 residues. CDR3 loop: CASSCRWGRSPATDTQYF. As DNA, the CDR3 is TGTGCTAGCAGCTGTCGTTGGGGACGTTCCCCTGCCACAGATACGCAGTATTTT.

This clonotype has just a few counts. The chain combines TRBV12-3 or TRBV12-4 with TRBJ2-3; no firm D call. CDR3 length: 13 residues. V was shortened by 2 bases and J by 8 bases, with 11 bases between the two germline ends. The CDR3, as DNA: TGTGCCAGCAGTTTAATGGGCGGCGGTACGCAGTATTTT. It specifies CASSLMGGGTQYF.

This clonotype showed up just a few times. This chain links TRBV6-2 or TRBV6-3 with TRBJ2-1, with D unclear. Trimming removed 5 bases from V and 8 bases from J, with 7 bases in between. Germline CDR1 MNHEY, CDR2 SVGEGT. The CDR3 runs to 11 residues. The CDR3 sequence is CASSHSHEQFF. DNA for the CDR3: TGTGCCAGCAGTCATAGCCATGAGCAGTTCTTC.

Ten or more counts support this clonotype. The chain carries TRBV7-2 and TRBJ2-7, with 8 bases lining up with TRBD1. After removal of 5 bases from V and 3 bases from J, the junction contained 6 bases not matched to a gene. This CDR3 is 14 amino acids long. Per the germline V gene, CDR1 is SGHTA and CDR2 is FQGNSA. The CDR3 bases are TGTGCCAGCAGCCAGGACAGGGCTTACTACGAGCAGTACTTC. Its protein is CASSQDRAYYEQYF.